A selection of T cell receptor beta chains follows, all from one sample in a study of molecular identifiers for immune sequencing clone quantification. Via MiXCR, TCRdb re-called the PCR reads, giving one row per CDR3 protein. The table has about 65,000 distinct CDR3 sequences, about a sixth seen once; the top ten hold under 1.5%. The material sequenced was naive CD8+ T cells from blood, with Jurkat cell RNA spiked in. All receptors derive from a human donor in good health. Some libraries in this study had Jurkat cell RNA spiked in. The CDR3 runs from the conserved cysteine through the conserved F or W. D genes are given only for firm matches. A row's size may be missing; if present it is once, few, many or a size class.

v_gene: TRBV27
d_gene: TRBD2
j_gene: TRBJ2-3
abundance: many
CDR3nt: TGTGCCAGCAGCGAGGGACTAGCGATCTCTGCAGGCACAGATACGCAGTATTTT
CDR3aa: CASSEGLAISAGTDTQYF

v_gene: TRBV6-5
d_gene: NA
j_gene: TRBJ2-2
abundance: many
CDR3nt: TGTGCCAGCAGTTACTCGATCACCTACGGGGAGCTGTTTTTT
CDR3aa: CASSYSITYGELFF

v_gene: TRBV12-3/TRBV12-4
d_gene: NA
j_gene: TRBJ1-1
abundance: NA
CDR3nt: TGTGCCAGCAGTCTTCTAGGGGAGGGAGACACTGAAGCTTTCTTT
CDR3aa: CASSLLGEGDTEAFF

v_gene: TRBV20-1
d_gene: NA
j_gene: TRBJ2-1
abundance: many
CDR3nt: TGCAGTGCTACCGACAGCGCCCACAATGAGCAGTTCTTC
CDR3aa: CSATDSAHNEQFF

v_gene: TRBV27
d_gene: NA
j_gene: TRBJ2-2
abundance: few
CDR3nt: TGTGCCAGCAGATCCGGCGGGGAGCTGTTTTTT
CDR3aa: CASRSGGELFF

v_gene: TRBV27
d_gene: NA
j_gene: TRBJ1-2
abundance: many
CDR3nt: TGTGCCAGCAGTTTATTTCCGGGGACTGGCTACACCTTC
CDR3aa: CASSLFPGTGYTF

v_gene: TRBV19
d_gene: NA
j_gene: TRBJ2-1
abundance: many
CDR3nt: TGTGCCAGTAGACTGTGGGGTGATCAGGGTGAGCAGTTCTTC
CDR3aa: CASRLWGDQGEQFF

v_gene: TRBV4-1
d_gene: NA
j_gene: TRBJ2-2
abundance: many
CDR3nt: TGCGCCAGCAGCCAAATCCCCGGGGGGGAGCTGTTTTTT
CDR3aa: CASSQIPGGELFF

v_gene: TRBV7-9
d_gene: TRBD1
j_gene: TRBJ2-5
abundance: many
CDR3nt: TGTGCCAGCAGCTTATTGGCCGGGACAGCACAAGAGACCCAGTACTTC
CDR3aa: CASSLLAGTAQETQYF

v_gene: TRBV25-1
d_gene: TRBD1
j_gene: TRBJ2-7
abundance: NA
CDR3nt: TGTGCCAGCAGTGAACTGTACTCGACCGGGACAGGGTGCGAGCAGTACTTC
CDR3aa: CASSELYSTGTGCEQYF

v_gene: TRBV20-1
d_gene: TRBD1
j_gene: TRBJ2-3
abundance: many
CDR3nt: TGCAGTGCTAGAGCCTACCCGGGACAGGGTCTAGATACGCAGTATTTT
CDR3aa: CSARAYPGQGLDTQYF

v_gene: TRBV5-1
d_gene: TRBD2
j_gene: TRBJ2-2
abundance: many
CDR3nt: TGCGCCAGCAGCTTGTGGGCTAGCGGGAGCGGCACCGGGGAGCTGTTTTTT
CDR3aa: CASSLWASGSGTGELFF

v_gene: TRBV6-2/TRBV6-3
d_gene: NA
j_gene: TRBJ1-1
abundance: NA
CDR3nt: TGTGCCAGCAGTCTGACACGGCGCGAGGGAGCTTTCTTT
CDR3aa: CASSLTRREGAFF

v_gene: TRBV2
d_gene: TRBD2
j_gene: TRBJ2-1
abundance: once
CDR3nt: TGTGCCAGCAGTGAAGCGGCGGGACTAGACAGTGAGCAGTTCTTC
CDR3aa: CASSEAAGLDSEQFF

v_gene: TRBV5-3
d_gene: NA
j_gene: TRBJ2-7
abundance: NA
CDR3nt: TGTGCCAGCAGCTTGGGACGGGCCTCCTACTACGAGCAGTACTTC
CDR3aa: CASSLGRASYYEQYF

v_gene: TRBV12-3/TRBV12-4
d_gene: NA
j_gene: TRBJ2-2
abundance: many
CDR3nt: TGTGCCAGCAGCCGTCGGACTGGGCCCGGGGAGCTGTTTTTT
CDR3aa: CASSRRTGPGELFF

v_gene: TRBV29-1
d_gene: NA
j_gene: TRBJ2-1
abundance: NA
CDR3nt: TGCAGCGTTGAATTCCCTAGACTAGACTCCTACAATGGGCAGTTCTTC
CDR3aa: CSVEFPRLDSYNGQFF

v_gene: TRBV19
d_gene: NA
j_gene: TRBJ2-2
abundance: many
CDR3nt: TGTGCCAGTAGTAATTCACATCGGGAGCTGTTTTTT
CDR3aa: CASSNSHRELFF

v_gene: TRBV20-1
d_gene: NA
j_gene: TRBJ2-7
abundance: medium-sized
CDR3nt: TGCAGTGCTAGAGGAGGGCCCGGGACCGTCTGGGAGCAGTACTTC
CDR3aa: CSARGGPGTVWEQYF

v_gene: TRBV4-2
d_gene: TRBD2
j_gene: TRBJ2-5
abundance: many
CDR3nt: TGTGCCAGCAGCCAAGCACTAGCGGAGAATCAAGAGACCCAGTACTTC
CDR3aa: CASSQALAENQETQYF

v_gene: TRBV20-1
d_gene: TRBD2
j_gene: TRBJ2-2
abundance: many
CDR3nt: TGCAGTGCTAGAGAATCGGGAGGGCTCACCGGGGAGCTGTTTTTT
CDR3aa: CSARESGGLTGELFF

v_gene: TRBV24-1
d_gene: TRBD2
j_gene: TRBJ2-1
abundance: few
CDR3nt: TGTGCCACCAGTGACCCGGGAGCGGGAGAGGTCAATGAGCAGTTCTTC
CDR3aa: CATSDPGAGEVNEQFF

v_gene: TRBV10-3
d_gene: NA
j_gene: TRBJ2-2
abundance: many
CDR3nt: TGTGCCATCAGCAGGGACACCGGGGAGCTGTTTTTT
CDR3aa: CAISRDTGELFF

v_gene: TRBV7-9
d_gene: TRBD2
j_gene: TRBJ2-1
abundance: NA
CDR3nt: TGTGCCAGCAGCCTCGGACTAGCGGGAGCCCGCTACAATGAGCAGTTCTTC
CDR3aa: CASSLGLAGARYNEQFF

v_gene: TRBV6-6
d_gene: NA
j_gene: TRBJ2-2
abundance: many
CDR3nt: TGTGCCAGCACCCCCCTAGCCGGAGGTCCCGGGGAGCTGTTTTTT
CDR3aa: CASTPLAGGPGELFF

v_gene: TRBV7-9
d_gene: NA
j_gene: TRBJ2-7
abundance: many
CDR3nt: TGTGCCAGCAGCTTAACCGAGGGCACCTACGAGCAGTACTTC
CDR3aa: CASSLTEGTYEQYF

v_gene: TRBV5-6
d_gene: NA
j_gene: TRBJ1-2
abundance: NA
CDR3nt: TGTGCCAGCAGCCGAGACACATACTATGGCTACACCTTC
CDR3aa: CASSRDTYYGYTF

v_gene: TRBV20-1
d_gene: TRBD2
j_gene: TRBJ2-7
abundance: many
CDR3nt: TGCAGTGCTCCCGACCGAGCGGGAGTGGGCTACGAGCAGTACTTC
CDR3aa: CSAPDRAGVGYEQYF

v_gene: TRBV7-9
d_gene: NA
j_gene: TRBJ2-7
abundance: many
CDR3nt: TGTGCCAGCAGCTCAAGTGTGAGAAACGAGCAGTACTTC
CDR3aa: CASSSSVRNEQYF

v_gene: TRBV20-1
d_gene: TRBD1
j_gene: TRBJ1-2
abundance: few
CDR3nt: TGCAGTGCTAGCCCCCTGAAGGGGGCACTCTATGGCTACACCTTC
CDR3aa: CSASPLKGALYGYTF

v_gene: TRBV5-1
d_gene: TRBD1
j_gene: TRBJ1-1
abundance: many
CDR3nt: TGCGCCAGCAGCTTTACAGGGGGCGTAAGGGCTGAAGCTTTCTTT
CDR3aa: CASSFTGGVRAEAFF

v_gene: TRBV27
d_gene: NA
j_gene: TRBJ1-1
abundance: many
CDR3nt: TGTGCCAGCCGGCAGATGAACACTGAAGCTTTCTTT
CDR3aa: CASRQMNTEAFF

v_gene: TRBV18
d_gene: NA
j_gene: TRBJ2-7
abundance: few
CDR3nt: TGTGCCAGCTCACCAACGGGCAGCTCCTACGAGCAGTACTTC
CDR3aa: CASSPTGSSYEQYF

v_gene: TRBV28
d_gene: NA
j_gene: TRBJ1-2
abundance: many
CDR3nt: TGTGCCAGCAGTCCCTTTGGGGATAACTATGGCTACACCTTC
CDR3aa: CASSPFGDNYGYTF

v_gene: TRBV5-4
d_gene: NA
j_gene: TRBJ2-2
abundance: many
CDR3nt: TGTGCCAGCAGCTGGCGGGGAGCGAACACCGGGGAGCTGTTTTTT
CDR3aa: CASSWRGANTGELFF

v_gene: TRBV28
d_gene: TRBD1
j_gene: TRBJ2-1
abundance: many
CDR3nt: TGTGCCAGCAGTCCCGTGGACAGGGTAGATGAGCAGTTCTTC
CDR3aa: CASSPVDRVDEQFF

v_gene: TRBV7-8
d_gene: TRBD1
j_gene: TRBJ2-2
abundance: many
CDR3nt: TGTGCCAGCAGCCTTGGGACAGGGATCGGGGAGCTGTTTTTT
CDR3aa: CASSLGTGIGELFF

v_gene: TRBV21-1
d_gene: NA
j_gene: TRBJ2-1
abundance: few
CDR3nt: TGTGCCAGCAGCAAATTTGGGAGAAGCGTTCTGCATGAGCAGTTCTTC
CDR3aa: CASSKFGRSVLHEQFF

v_gene: TRBV11-2
d_gene: TRBD2
j_gene: TRBJ2-7
abundance: NA
CDR3nt: TGTGCCAGCAGCTCATTAGCGGGGGGGCAGAGCGAGCGGTACTTC
CDR3aa: CASSSLAGGQSERYF

v_gene: TRBV20-1
d_gene: NA
j_gene: TRBJ2-1
abundance: once
CDR3nt: TGCAGTGCTAGATCCACGAGCCCCTACAATGAGCAGTTCTTC
CDR3aa: CSARSTSPYNEQFF

v_gene: TRBV11-2
d_gene: NA
j_gene: TRBJ2-7
abundance: NA
CDR3nt: TGTGCCAGCAGCCGCGTCACCGGGATAGCCCATTACGAGCAGTACTTC
CDR3aa: CASSRVTGIAHYEQYF

v_gene: TRBV29-1
d_gene: TRBD1
j_gene: TRBJ2-5
abundance: many
CDR3nt: TGCAGCGTCCAAGGAGGGGACAGGGGCGCCTGGGAGACCCAGTACTTC
CDR3aa: CSVQGGDRGAWETQYF

v_gene: TRBV29-1
d_gene: TRBD2
j_gene: TRBJ2-5
abundance: many
CDR3nt: TGCAGCGTTGAAGATACCCCAGGACTAGCGGGAGTTGAGACCCAGTACTTC
CDR3aa: CSVEDTPGLAGVETQYF

v_gene: TRBV6-6
d_gene: NA
j_gene: TRBJ1-5
abundance: many
CDR3nt: TGTGCCAGCAGTTACAGAAAAAGGGGGGATCAGCCCCAGCATTTT
CDR3aa: CASSYRKRGDQPQHF

v_gene: TRBV20-1
d_gene: NA
j_gene: TRBJ2-4
abundance: few
CDR3nt: TGCAGTGCTGACCGGGACACCTCTCTTTCGACCAAAAACATTCAGTACTTC
CDR3aa: CSADRDTSLSTKNIQYF

v_gene: TRBV14
d_gene: TRBD1
j_gene: TRBJ2-7
abundance: many
CDR3nt: TGTGCCAGCAGCCCTCGGTACCTAATACAGGGGTCCTCCTACGAGCAGTACTTC
CDR3aa: CASSPRYLIQGSSYEQYF

v_gene: TRBV4-1
d_gene: NA
j_gene: TRBJ1-4
abundance: many
CDR3nt: TGCGCCAGCAGCCATGTTCAGGGACATGAAAAACTGTTTTTT
CDR3aa: CASSHVQGHEKLFF

v_gene: TRBV10-3
d_gene: NA
j_gene: TRBJ1-1
abundance: many
CDR3nt: TGTGCCATCAGTGAGTCGGGGGCGGTTACTGAAGCTTTCTTT
CDR3aa: CAISESGAVTEAFF

v_gene: TRBV3-1
d_gene: TRBD1
j_gene: TRBJ1-1
abundance: many
CDR3nt: TGTGCCAGCAGCCAGACAGGGTACGCAACTGAAGCTTTCTTT
CDR3aa: CASSQTGYATEAFF